A selection of T cell receptor beta chains follows, all from one sample in a study of OX40 agonist ivuxolimab in advanced cancers. Sequencing was performed with immunoSEQ multiplex PCR; in TCRdb, only in-frame clones are kept and a portion is missing. The sample has 20,000 to 30,000 clones; about 87% are singletons. The specimen was CD4+ or CD8+ T cells sorted from blood, collected in a trial of the OX40 agonist ivuxolimab. Source of these receptors: an adult with an advanced solid tumor such as melanoma, head and neck, liver or kidney cancer. Both conserved end residues are part of each CDR3. D genes are given only for firm matches. The size field is filled for only some rows; it gives once, few, many or a size class.

d_gene: NA
abundance: NA
v_gene: TRBV4-1
j_gene: TRBJ1-2
CDR3nt: TGCGCCAGCAGCCAATCTGTGGCTTATTATGGCTACACCTTC
CDR3aa: CASSQSVAYYGYTF

d_gene: NA
abundance: NA
v_gene: TRBV7-9
j_gene: TRBJ2-3
CDR3nt: TGTGCCAGCAGCTTAGGGGGGCTCAGCACAGATACGCAGTATTTT
CDR3aa: CASSLGGLSTDTQYF

d_gene: NA
abundance: few
v_gene: TRBV5-1
j_gene: TRBJ2-1
CDR3nt: TGCGCCAGCAGCTTGGAGGTGACACCGAGCTCCTACAATGAGCAGTTCTTC
CDR3aa: CASSLEVTPSSYNEQFF

d_gene: NA
abundance: medium-sized
v_gene: TRBV10-3
j_gene: TRBJ2-7
CDR3nt: TGTGCCATCAGCCAGGGCTACGAGCAGTACTTC
CDR3aa: CAISQGYEQYF

d_gene: TRBD1
abundance: NA
v_gene: TRBV6-1
j_gene: TRBJ1-2
CDR3nt: TGTGCCAGCAGTATTGGACAGGGTCGTTATGGCTACACCTTC
CDR3aa: CASSIGQGRYGYTF

d_gene: NA
abundance: few
v_gene: TRBV10-3
j_gene: TRBJ1-2
CDR3nt: TGTGCCATCAGTGAGTCGATAGGGTCTGGCTACACCTTC
CDR3aa: CAISESIGSGYTF

d_gene: NA
abundance: NA
v_gene: TRBV27
j_gene: TRBJ2-1
CDR3nt: TGTGCCAGCAGTTTTCCAGGAAAAGAGCAGTTCTTC
CDR3aa: CASSFPGKEQFF

d_gene: NA
abundance: NA
v_gene: TRBV5-5
j_gene: TRBJ1-1
CDR3nt: TGTGCCAGCAGCTTGTTGCCGAGGAACACTGAAGCTTTCTTT
CDR3aa: CASSLLPRNTEAFF

d_gene: TRBD1
abundance: NA
v_gene: TRBV30
j_gene: TRBJ1-2
CDR3nt: TGTGCCTGGCGACCGCGGCCAGGGGAGGGGGCTTTCTATGGCTACACCTTC
CDR3aa: CAWRPRPGEGAFYGYTF

d_gene: NA
abundance: NA
v_gene: TRBV9
j_gene: TRBJ2-1
CDR3nt: TGTGCCAGCAGCGTAGACCAGTTCAATGAGCAGTTCTTC
CDR3aa: CASSVDQFNEQFF

d_gene: TRBD1
abundance: NA
v_gene: TRBV5-4
j_gene: TRBJ1-6
CDR3nt: TGTGCCAGCACCCAGGGGGATAATTCACCCCTCCACTTT
CDR3aa: CASTQGDNSPLHF

d_gene: TRBD1
abundance: NA
v_gene: TRBV12-5
j_gene: TRBJ2-7
CDR3nt: TGTGCTAGTGGTTTGTCACACAGCTCCGGGACAGGGGGCGCCTCTTCCCGCTACGAGCAGTACTTC
CDR3aa: CASGLSHSSGTGGASSRYEQYF

d_gene: NA
abundance: once
v_gene: TRBV10-2
j_gene: TRBJ1-6
CDR3nt: TGCGCCAGCAGTGGGGATGGAGGGAGCTCCTATAATTCACCCCTCCACTTT
CDR3aa: CASSGDGGSSYNSPLHF

d_gene: TRBD1
abundance: NA
v_gene: TRBV11-2
j_gene: TRBJ1-2
CDR3nt: TGTGCCAGCACCAGACAGGGAAGGGAAGGCTACACCTTC
CDR3aa: CASTRQGREGYTF

d_gene: NA
abundance: NA
v_gene: TRBV7-8
j_gene: TRBJ2-1
CDR3nt: TGTGCCAGCAGCGGCTTCTCCGGACCCCGCTCCTACAATGAGCAGTTCTTC
CDR3aa: CASSGFSGPRSYNEQFF

d_gene: NA
abundance: NA
v_gene: TRBV18
j_gene: TRBJ1-3
CDR3nt: TGTGCCAGCTCACCAGGCGGTTCTCCCGCCCCCGGAAACACCATATATTTT
CDR3aa: CASSPGGSPAPGNTIYF

d_gene: TRBD1
abundance: NA
v_gene: TRBV11-2
j_gene: TRBJ1-3
CDR3nt: TGTGCCAGCAGCTTTGGGGGACAGGGTTTTGGAAACACCATATATTTT
CDR3aa: CASSFGGQGFGNTIYF

d_gene: NA
abundance: once
v_gene: TRBV28
j_gene: TRBJ2-2
CDR3nt: TGTGCCAGCAGCCGGCCCACCGGGGAGCTGTTTTTT
CDR3aa: CASSRPTGELFF

d_gene: NA
abundance: NA
v_gene: TRBV5-6
j_gene: TRBJ1-6
CDR3nt: TGTGCCAGCAGCTTGGCAGGGAGTGGTTCACCCCTCCACTTT
CDR3aa: CASSLAGSGSPLHF

d_gene: TRBD1
abundance: NA
v_gene: TRBV5-1
j_gene: TRBJ2-7
CDR3nt: TGCGCCAGCAGCTTGGACAGGGGCGAGCAGTACTTC
CDR3aa: CASSLDRGEQYF

d_gene: TRBD2
abundance: NA
v_gene: TRBV4-2
j_gene: TRBJ2-5
CDR3nt: TGTGCCAGCAGCCCACTAGCGGGGGCCCCCCAAGAGACCCAGTACTTC
CDR3aa: CASSPLAGAPQETQYF

d_gene: NA
abundance: NA
v_gene: TRBV27
j_gene: TRBJ2-1
CDR3nt: TGTGCCAGCAGTCCTTCAGGACTATACAATGAGCAGTTCTTC
CDR3aa: CASSPSGLYNEQFF

d_gene: TRBD2
abundance: NA
v_gene: TRBV30
j_gene: TRBJ2-1
CDR3nt: TGTGCCTGGAGCCTCCTTGGGGGGGATGGAAATGAGCAGTTCTTC
CDR3aa: CAWSLLGGDGNEQFF

d_gene: TRBD2
abundance: once
v_gene: TRBV28
j_gene: TRBJ2-3
CDR3nt: TGTGCCAGCAGTTTTTTAGCGGGGGGGGATACGCAGTATTTT
CDR3aa: CASSFLAGGDTQYF

d_gene: NA
abundance: NA
v_gene: TRBV2
j_gene: TRBJ2-7
CDR3nt: TGTGCCAGCAGAGGGGGGACTACTTCCTACGAGCAGTACTTC
CDR3aa: CASRGGTTSYEQYF

d_gene: NA
abundance: NA
v_gene: TRBV28
j_gene: TRBJ2-3
CDR3nt: TGTGCCAGCACCCCGGACAGGGACTACGCAGATACGCAGTATTTT
CDR3aa: CASTPDRDYADTQYF

d_gene: NA
abundance: NA
v_gene: TRBV29-1
j_gene: TRBJ2-2
CDR3nt: TGCAGCGTTGTGGAGTTGGTTCAGGGGACCCCGGGGACCGGGGAGCTGTTTTTT
CDR3aa: CSVVELVQGTPGTGELFF

d_gene: TRBD1
abundance: NA
v_gene: TRBV10-3
j_gene: TRBJ1-1
CDR3nt: TGTGCCAGTAGACAGGGGGAGACTGAAGCTTTCTTT
CDR3aa: CASRQGETEAFF

d_gene: NA
abundance: NA
v_gene: TRBV7-2
j_gene: TRBJ2-4
CDR3nt: TGTGCCAGCAGCCAGGCCGCCCCTAGAAACATTCAGTACTTC
CDR3aa: CASSQAAPRNIQYF

d_gene: NA
abundance: NA
v_gene: TRBV7-2
j_gene: TRBJ1-1
CDR3nt: TGTGCCAGCAGCTTCCCGGGGAGCCTTGAAGCTTTCTTT
CDR3aa: CASSFPGSLEAFF

d_gene: TRBD1
abundance: NA
v_gene: TRBV5-6
j_gene: TRBJ1-1
CDR3nt: TGTGCCAGCACCCTTAGGGGGCGCAGCGCTGAAGCTTTCTTT
CDR3aa: CASTLRGRSAEAFF

d_gene: NA
abundance: NA
v_gene: TRBV15
j_gene: TRBJ2-7
CDR3nt: TGTGCCACGGGCAGAGCCCTCTCCTACGAGCAGTACTTC
CDR3aa: CATGRALSYEQYF

d_gene: NA
abundance: NA
v_gene: TRBV5-1
j_gene: TRBJ2-3
CDR3nt: TGCGCCAGCAGCTTGTTAAACGGGGTAAGGGGAGATACGCAGTATTTT
CDR3aa: CASSLLNGVRGDTQYF

d_gene: NA
abundance: NA
v_gene: TRBV29-1
j_gene: TRBJ2-1
CDR3nt: TGCAGCGTAGGAGCTGACAATGAGCAGTTCTTC
CDR3aa: CSVGADNEQFF

d_gene: NA
abundance: once
v_gene: TRBV7-7
j_gene: TRBJ2-2
CDR3nt: TGTGCCAGCAGCTTACAGGACGGACAGACCGGGGAGCTGTTTTTT
CDR3aa: CASSLQDGQTGELFF

d_gene: NA
abundance: few
v_gene: TRBV5-6
j_gene: TRBJ1-2
CDR3nt: TGTGCCAGCAGCTTGTTTCGGCCAGACGCTAACTATGGCTACACCTTC
CDR3aa: CASSLFRPDANYGYTF

d_gene: NA
abundance: once
v_gene: TRBV4-1
j_gene: TRBJ1-5
CDR3nt: TGCGCCAGCAGCCAATGGGCACCGAGCAATCAGCCCCAGCATTTT
CDR3aa: CASSQWAPSNQPQHF

d_gene: NA
abundance: medium-sized
v_gene: TRBV10-1
j_gene: TRBJ2-7
CDR3nt: TGCGCCAGCAGCCCCGGGACACTGACCGAGCAGTACTTC
CDR3aa: CASSPGTLTEQYF

d_gene: TRBD2
abundance: NA
v_gene: TRBV5-6
j_gene: TRBJ2-1
CDR3nt: TGTGCCAGCAGCAGACCCGGGGGGGTTTCCTACAATGAGCAGTTCTTC
CDR3aa: CASSRPGGVSYNEQFF

d_gene: NA
abundance: NA
v_gene: TRBV6-1
j_gene: TRBJ1-2
CDR3nt: TGTGCCAGCGTGGGACTTCTAAATCCCTATGGCTACACCTTC
CDR3aa: CASVGLLNPYGYTF

d_gene: TRBD2
abundance: NA
v_gene: TRBV6-5
j_gene: TRBJ2-5
CDR3nt: TGTGCCAGCAGGCGAGCGGGACAAGAGACCCAGTACTTC
CDR3aa: CASRRAGQETQYF

d_gene: NA
abundance: NA
v_gene: TRBV30
j_gene: TRBJ2-3
CDR3nt: TGTGCCTGGAGTAGGAGTATAGATACGCAGTATTTT
CDR3aa: CAWSRSIDTQYF

d_gene: TRBD2
abundance: NA
v_gene: TRBV7-2
j_gene: TRBJ2-5
CDR3nt: TGTGCCAGCAGTGAACTAGCGGGGGGGCCGAAGACCCAGTACTTC
CDR3aa: CASSELAGGPKTQYF

d_gene: NA
abundance: NA
v_gene: TRBV2
j_gene: TRBJ1-6
CDR3nt: TGTGCCAGCAGTGAAACGGGGGGTGGGAATTCACCCCTCCACTTT
CDR3aa: CASSETGGGNSPLHF

d_gene: NA
abundance: NA
v_gene: TRBV5-8
j_gene: TRBJ1-1
CDR3nt: TGTGCCAGCAGCTTAGTGTTCTCAGGCACTGAAGCTTTCTTT
CDR3aa: CASSLVFSGTEAFF

d_gene: NA
abundance: NA
v_gene: TRBV12-5
j_gene: TRBJ1-2
CDR3nt: TGTGCTAGTGGTTTGGGATCAGGGATTTATGGCTACACCTTC
CDR3aa: CASGLGSGIYGYTF

d_gene: TRBD1
abundance: NA
v_gene: TRBV30
j_gene: TRBJ2-3
CDR3nt: TGTGCCTGGTCGACAGGGCACACAGATACGCAGTATTTT
CDR3aa: CAWSTGHTDTQYF

d_gene: NA
abundance: NA
v_gene: TRBV2
j_gene: TRBJ2-1
CDR3nt: TGTGCCACCAGAGGGGATTACAATGAGCAGTTCTTC
CDR3aa: CATRGDYNEQFF

d_gene: NA
abundance: NA
v_gene: TRBV18
j_gene: TRBJ1-4
CDR3nt: TGTGCCAGCTCACCAACAGGGTTAACTAATGAAAAACTGTTTTTT
CDR3aa: CASSPTGLTNEKLFF

d_gene: TRBD1
abundance: NA
v_gene: TRBV5-1
j_gene: TRBJ2-7
CDR3nt: TGCGCCAGCAGCCCCGGACAGGTCCCTGGGTACGAGCAGTACTTC
CDR3aa: CASSPGQVPGYEQYF

d_gene: NA
abundance: NA
v_gene: TRBV20-1
j_gene: TRBJ2-1
CDR3nt: TGCAGTGCTAGCGGTTTCAATGAGCAGTTCTTC
CDR3aa: CSASGFNEQFF

d_gene: TRBD1
abundance: NA
v_gene: TRBV18
j_gene: TRBJ1-2
CDR3nt: TGTGCCAGCTCACCAGACGCGGCAGGGGGCAGGAATGGCTACACCTTC
CDR3aa: CASSPDAAGGRNGYTF

d_gene: NA
abundance: NA
v_gene: TRBV2
j_gene: TRBJ2-7
CDR3nt: TGTGCCAGCAGTGGTAGAGGGGTGTCCCACGAGCAGTACTTC
CDR3aa: CASSGRGVSHEQYF

d_gene: NA
abundance: few
v_gene: TRBV5-1
j_gene: TRBJ1-6
CDR3nt: TGCGCCAGCAGCTCCATAGGTGGGGATTCACCCCTCCACTTT
CDR3aa: CASSSIGGDSPLHF

d_gene: TRBD1
abundance: NA
v_gene: TRBV2
j_gene: TRBJ1-4
CDR3nt: TGTGCCAGCATCCCAAGGGACAGGGGGCGAGAAAAACTGTTTTTT
CDR3aa: CASIPRDRGREKLFF

d_gene: NA
abundance: NA
v_gene: TRBV5-1
j_gene: TRBJ2-5
CDR3nt: TGCGCCAGCAGCTTGGTCACGGGTCCGGAGACCCAGTACTTC
CDR3aa: CASSLVTGPETQYF